These T cell receptor beta chains were read from a single sample in a study of blood T cell repertoires in COVID-19. Clones were read by immunoSEQ multiplex PCR, and TCRdb kept only the in-frame ones, dropping some. The sample consists of fewer than 250,000 clones, more than 75% of them appearing once. The material sequenced was PBMCs or T cells enriched from blood (not recorded which). The receptors originated from a man aged 30 to 45 in a cohort exposed to, infected with or recovered from COVID-19 (not recorded which). Each CDR3 is given with its conserved first and last residue. Fields, in order: D gene, V gene, J gene, clone size, CDR3 protein, CDR3 DNA. D genes are given only for firm matches. Clone sizes are given selectively: once, few, many, or a class where the clone is expanded.

d_call: NA; v_call: TRBV5-6; j_call: TRBJ1-5; clone_size: NA; cdr3_aa: CASSFLNQPQHF; cdr3_nt: TGTGCCAGCAGCTTTCTGAATCAGCCCCAGCATTTT
d_call: NA; v_call: TRBV4-1; j_call: TRBJ2-3; clone_size: once; cdr3_aa: CASSQEGGGLDTQYF; cdr3_nt: TGCGCCAGCAGCCAAGAAGGGGGTGGGCTAGATACGCAGTATTTT
d_call: TRBD1; v_call: TRBV28; j_call: TRBJ2-7; clone_size: NA; cdr3_aa: CASSLSVPGQGFGEQYF; cdr3_nt: TGTGCCAGCAGTTTATCCGTCCCGGGACAGGGATTCGGCGAGCAGTACTTC
d_call: TRBD2; v_call: TRBV27; j_call: TRBJ2-7; clone_size: NA; cdr3_aa: CASSPGLAGAPKGREQYF; cdr3_nt: TGTGCCAGCAGTCCGGGACTAGCGGGAGCGCCTAAGGGGCGCGAGCAGTACTTC
d_call: TRBD2; v_call: TRBV7-2; j_call: TRBJ2-1; clone_size: NA; cdr3_aa: CASSSIGTSGYNEQFF; cdr3_nt: TGTGCCAGCAGCTCAATCGGGACTAGCGGCTACAATGAGCAGTTCTTC
d_call: NA; v_call: TRBV6-2/TRBV6-3; j_call: TRBJ2-1; clone_size: NA; cdr3_aa: CASSGGWPTYEQFF; cdr3_nt: TGTGCCAGCAGTGGGGGCTGGCCGACATATGAGCAGTTCTTC
d_call: NA; v_call: TRBV7-2; j_call: TRBJ2-1; clone_size: few; cdr3_aa: CASRRLLALINEQFF; cdr3_nt: TGTGCCAGCAGGAGGCTACTAGCACTGATCAATGAGCAGTTCTTC
d_call: TRBD2; v_call: TRBV9; j_call: TRBJ2-7; clone_size: NA; cdr3_aa: CASSVGTSGSSGHEQYF; cdr3_nt: TGTGCCAGCAGCGTAGGGACTAGCGGGAGCTCTGGGCACGAGCAGTACTTC
d_call: NA; v_call: TRBV7-9; j_call: TRBJ2-4; clone_size: NA; cdr3_aa: CASSLKGQLENIQYF; cdr3_nt: TGTGCCAGCAGCTTAAAAGGACAGCTTGAAAACATTCAGTACTTC
d_call: TRBD2; v_call: TRBV6-5; j_call: TRBJ2-7; clone_size: NA; cdr3_aa: CASSYPSSGRAFQQYF; cdr3_nt: TGTGCCAGCAGTTACCCCTCTAGCGGGAGGGCCTTCCAGCAGTACTTC
d_call: NA; v_call: TRBV9; j_call: TRBJ2-1; clone_size: NA; cdr3_aa: CASSVGDSYNEQFF; cdr3_nt: TGTGCCAGCAGCGTAGGGGACTCTTACAATGAGCAGTTCTTC
d_call: NA; v_call: TRBV5-5; j_call: TRBJ2-3; clone_size: NA; cdr3_aa: CASSLVEGSTDTQYF; cdr3_nt: TGTGCCAGCAGCTTGGTTGAGGGTAGCACAGATACGCAGTATTTT
d_call: NA; v_call: TRBV28; j_call: TRBJ1-6; clone_size: NA; cdr3_aa: CASSLYESANSPLHF; cdr3_nt: TGTGCCAGCAGTTTATACGAGTCTGCCAATTCACCCCTCCACTTT
d_call: NA; v_call: TRBV5-1; j_call: TRBJ1-6; clone_size: NA; cdr3_aa: CASSHGQSSYNSPLHF; cdr3_nt: TGCGCCAGCAGCCACGGACAGAGCTCCTATAATTCACCCCTCCACTTT
d_call: NA; v_call: TRBV5-5; j_call: TRBJ2-2; clone_size: NA; cdr3_aa: CASSASRGQNTGELFF; cdr3_nt: TGTGCCAGCAGCGCCTCCCGGGGACAGAACACCGGGGAGCTGTTTTTT
d_call: TRBD1; v_call: TRBV18; j_call: TRBJ2-7; clone_size: NA; cdr3_aa: CASSPRSGGSYEQYF; cdr3_nt: TGTGCCAGCTCACCACGGTCAGGGGGTTCCTACGAGCAGTACTTC
d_call: TRBD1; v_call: TRBV6-2/TRBV6-3; j_call: TRBJ1-2; clone_size: once; cdr3_aa: CASSYSGQGYGYTF; cdr3_nt: TGTGCCAGCAGTTACTCGGGACAGGGCTATGGCTACACCTTC
d_call: TRBD1; v_call: TRBV4-1; j_call: TRBJ2-5; clone_size: NA; cdr3_aa: CASSHGFNRGRETQYF; cdr3_nt: TGCGCCAGCAGCCACGGCTTTAACAGGGGGCGAGAGACCCAGTACTTC
d_call: NA; v_call: TRBV2; j_call: TRBJ2-7; clone_size: NA; cdr3_aa: CASSAGLYEQYF; cdr3_nt: TGTGCCAGCAGTGCAGGACTCTACGAGCAGTACTTC
d_call: NA; v_call: TRBV19; j_call: TRBJ2-1; clone_size: NA; cdr3_aa: CASNFVQGSRTNEQFF; cdr3_nt: TGTGCCAGTAACTTTGTACAGGGCAGCCGAACAAATGAGCAGTTCTTC
d_call: NA; v_call: TRBV5-1; j_call: TRBJ2-5; clone_size: few; cdr3_aa: CASSLSSAQETQYF; cdr3_nt: TGCGCCAGCAGCTTGAGTAGCGCCCAAGAGACCCAGTACTTC
d_call: NA; v_call: TRBV5-1; j_call: TRBJ1-1; clone_size: NA; cdr3_aa: CASSLTGSYTEAFF; cdr3_nt: TGCGCCAGCAGCTTGACAGGGTCTTACACTGAAGCTTTCTTT
d_call: NA; v_call: TRBV7-3; j_call: TRBJ2-6; clone_size: once; cdr3_aa: CASSLSGGPTSANVLTF; cdr3_nt: TGTGCCAGCAGCTTATCTGGGGGCCCAACTTCGGCCAACGTCCTGACTTTC
d_call: NA; v_call: TRBV18; j_call: TRBJ1-2; clone_size: once; cdr3_aa: CASSSSRVQVYGYTF; cdr3_nt: TGTGCCAGCTCCTCCTCCAGGGTGCAGGTCTATGGCTACACCTTC
d_call: TRBD2; v_call: TRBV4-3; j_call: TRBJ2-7; clone_size: NA; cdr3_aa: CASSQDSSGGTYEQYF; cdr3_nt: TGCGCCAGCAGCCAAGATTCTAGCGGGGGTACCTACGAGCAGTACTTC
d_call: NA; v_call: TRBV7-9; j_call: TRBJ2-7; clone_size: NA; cdr3_aa: CASSSTGLEQYF; cdr3_nt: TGTGCCAGCAGCTCTACAGGGCTCGAGCAGTACTTC